The present T cell receptor beta chain was sequenced within a study of CD8+ T cells in alopecia areata. Across the whole study: Each of the treated patients was given oral tofacitinib, 5 to 10 mg twice daily, for moderate-to-severe alopecia areata.

Germline V gene lookup returns CDR1 SNHLY and CDR2 FYNNEI. There are 13 residues in the CDR3. Trimming left V 3 bases short and J 9 bases short, with 12 bases between. Extracted from the samples, RNA was reverse transcribed into cDNA to serve as the sequencing template. Assay used: immunoSEQ multiplex PCR; TCRdb lists only in-frame clones, some missing. The repertoire consists of roughly 70,000 clones, with 29% occurring once and the leading ten covering 14% to 15%. This clone was observed a few times. Treatment described: oral pan-JAK inhibitor, 5-10 mg twice daily. This specimen was CD8+ T cells sorted from blood, taken at week 4, from a patient treated with tofacitinib. The receptor was isolated from a human donor with alopecia areata. The chain combines TRBV2 with TRBJ1-5, with D unclear. The CDR3 here is CASSDGYGRPQHF. Written as DNA, the CDR3 is TGTGCCAGCAGTGATGGTTACGGCCGGCCCCAGCATTTT.